The present T cell receptor (beta chain) was sequenced within a study of long-term antiretroviral therapy in people with HIV. Study results and limitations: CDR3 lengths in HIV samples spanned a narrower range than controls. ART adherence, viral resistance and therapy changes went unrecorded.

V was shortened by 1 base and J by 4 bases, with 10 bases between the two germline ends. The CDR3 has 13 amino acids. Germline assignment: CDR1 SQVTM and CDR2 ANQGSEA. The assay used was immunoSEQ (version v3.0), run at survey level. Profiled with immunoSEQ multiplex PCR; TCRdb holds only in-frame clones, not every one. Altogether more than 7,000 clones are present, 75% to 80% being singletons, with the ten largest covering 23%. Concerning this clone itself: Its antigen is unknown.

The sample consisted of unsorted PBMCs, taken 0.6 years before starting antiretroviral therapy. The source of this sequence is a man aged 40-50 years with HIV. The V call is TRBV29-1, the J call TRBJ1-1; tentatively, D is TRBD1 (5 bases). The CDR3 region has the DNA TGCAGCGTTGAAGGAGAGAGGGGCACTGAAGCTTTCTTT. It translates to CSVEGERGTEAFF. The full variable domain, rest sourced from reference TRBV29-1 and TRBJ1-1, is SAVISQKPSRDICQRGTSLTIQCQVDSQVTMMFWYRQQPGQSLTLIATANQGSEATYESGFVIDKFPISRPNLTFSTLTVSNMSPEDSSIYLCSVEGERGTEAFFGQGTRLTVV.